A single T cell receptor (beta chain) is shown here with its context. Its antigen is unidentified. TCRdb's copy holds only in-frame clones and misses some; the assay was immunoSEQ multiplex PCR. The sample yields around 60,000 clones, about 91% seen once. The sample originates from a study of OX40 agonist ivuxolimab in advanced cancers. Study results and caveats: CD4+ and CD8+ blood T cells expanded clonally by week 6 at 0.1 to 3.0 mg/kg. CD8+ T cells were the subset that, on average, had more expanded clones than CD4+.

The junction had 8 bases not matched to a gene; V was cut back by 6 bases and J by 4 bases. From germline, CDR1 is MDHEN and CDR2 SYDVKM. This CDR3 spans 16 amino acids. Blood samples were obtained at baseline, cycle 4 day 1, and cycle 7 day 1. This specimen was CD4+ or CD8+ T cells sorted from blood, taken in a trial of the OX40 agonist ivuxolimab. This receptor was identified in an adult with an advanced solid tumor such as melanoma, head and neck, liver or kidney cancer. The chain links TRBV28 to TRBJ2-1; 11 bases align to TRBD2. The CDR3 protein is CASSLMGTSGYNEQFF. The CDR3 DNA follows: TGTGCCAGCAGCTTAATGGGGACTAGCGGTTACAATGAGCAGTTCTTC.